This T cell receptor (beta chain) was sequenced in a study of technical replicates of blood from a few donors. Some clones are missing from TCRdb's copy, which holds only in-frame ones; the method was immunoSEQ multiplex PCR. The data hold over 55,000 clones, with more than 85% observed a single time. Between the trimmed V and J ends, which lost 5 bases and 6 bases, there was a span of 17 bases. The CDR3 has 15 amino acids. CDR1 is SGHTA and CDR2 is FQGNSA in the germline V gene. This clone occurred once. The clonotype was recovered from a human donor in good health. Some clones in this sample may be carry-over from other donors' samples. The genes are TRBV7-2 and TRBJ1-5; a possible D gene is TRBD1 (6 bases). The specimen was PBMCs. The CDR3 is CASSINRERGQPQHF. The CDR3 bases are TGTGCCAGCAGCATAAACAGGGAACGAGGTCAGCCCCAGCATTTT.